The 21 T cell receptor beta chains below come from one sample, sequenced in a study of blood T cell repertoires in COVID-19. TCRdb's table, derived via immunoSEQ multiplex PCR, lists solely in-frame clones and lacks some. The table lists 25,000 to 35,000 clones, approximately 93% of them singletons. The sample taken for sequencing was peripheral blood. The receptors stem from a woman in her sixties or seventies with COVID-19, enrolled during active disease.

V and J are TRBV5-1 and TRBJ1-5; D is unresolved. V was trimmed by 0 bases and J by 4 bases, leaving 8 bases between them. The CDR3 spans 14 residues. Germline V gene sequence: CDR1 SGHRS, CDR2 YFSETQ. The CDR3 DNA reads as TGCGCCAGCAGCTTGGGTGTTGAGAATCAGCCCCAGCATTTT. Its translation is CASSLGVENQPQHF.

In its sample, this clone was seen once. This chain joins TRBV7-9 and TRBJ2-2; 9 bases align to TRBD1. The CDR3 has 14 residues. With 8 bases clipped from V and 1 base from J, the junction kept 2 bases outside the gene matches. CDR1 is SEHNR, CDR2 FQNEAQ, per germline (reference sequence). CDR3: CASGQGRNTGELFF. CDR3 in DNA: TGTGCCAGCGGACAGGGGAGGAACACCGGGGAGCTGTTTTTT.

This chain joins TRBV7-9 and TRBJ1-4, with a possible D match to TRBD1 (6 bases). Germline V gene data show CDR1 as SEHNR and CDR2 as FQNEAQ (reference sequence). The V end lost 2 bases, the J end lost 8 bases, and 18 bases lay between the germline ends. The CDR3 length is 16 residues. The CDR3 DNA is TGTGCCAGCAGCTTAAGGGACACAATTCCGGCAGAAAAACTGTTTTTT. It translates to CASSLRDTIPAEKLFF. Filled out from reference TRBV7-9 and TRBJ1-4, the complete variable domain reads DTGVSQNPRHKITKRGQNVTFRCDPISEHNRLYWYRQTLGQGPEFLTYFQNEAQLEKSRLLSDRFSAERPKGSFSTLEIQRTEQGDSAMYLCASSLRDTIPAEKLFFGSGTQLSVL.

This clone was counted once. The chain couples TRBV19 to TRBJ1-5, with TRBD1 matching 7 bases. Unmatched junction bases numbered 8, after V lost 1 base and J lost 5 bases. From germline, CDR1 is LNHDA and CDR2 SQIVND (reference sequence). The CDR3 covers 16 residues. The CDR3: CASSIVEGARYQPQHF. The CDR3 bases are TGTGCCAGTAGTATAGTCGAGGGGGCGCGTTATCAGCCCCAGCATTTT.

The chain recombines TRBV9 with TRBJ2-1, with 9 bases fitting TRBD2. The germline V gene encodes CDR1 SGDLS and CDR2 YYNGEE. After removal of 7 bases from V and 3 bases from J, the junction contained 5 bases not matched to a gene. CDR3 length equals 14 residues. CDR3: CASRPSGNYNEQFF. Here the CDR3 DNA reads TGTGCCAGCCGGCCTAGCGGGAACTACAATGAGCAGTTCTTC.

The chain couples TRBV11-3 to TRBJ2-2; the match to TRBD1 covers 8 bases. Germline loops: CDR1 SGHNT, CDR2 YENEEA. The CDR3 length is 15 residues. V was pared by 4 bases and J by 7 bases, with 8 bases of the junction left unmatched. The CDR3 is CASSSSGGSDGELFF. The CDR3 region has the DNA TGTGCCAGCAGCTCCTCAGGGGGCTCGGACGGGGAGCTGTTTTTT.

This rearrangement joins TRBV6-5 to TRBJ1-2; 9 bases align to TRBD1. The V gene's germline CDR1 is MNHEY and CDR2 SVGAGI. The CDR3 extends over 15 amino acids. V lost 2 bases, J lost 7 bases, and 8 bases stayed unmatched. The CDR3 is CASSYQITGGGGYTF. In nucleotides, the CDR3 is TGTGCCAGCAGTTACCAGATCACAGGGGGCGGTGGCTACACCTTC.

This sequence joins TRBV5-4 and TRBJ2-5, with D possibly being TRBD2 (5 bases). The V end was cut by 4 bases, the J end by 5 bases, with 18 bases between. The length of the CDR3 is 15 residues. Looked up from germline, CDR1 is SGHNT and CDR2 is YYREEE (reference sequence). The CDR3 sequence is CASSVGGVTGETQYF. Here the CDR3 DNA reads TGTGCCAGCAGCGTAGGTGGGGTTACGGGGGAGACCCAGTACTTC.

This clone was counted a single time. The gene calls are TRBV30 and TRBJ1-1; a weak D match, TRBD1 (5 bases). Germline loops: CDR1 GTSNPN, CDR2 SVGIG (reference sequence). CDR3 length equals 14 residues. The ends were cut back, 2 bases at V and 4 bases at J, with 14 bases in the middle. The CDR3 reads CAWSRGTMTTEAFF. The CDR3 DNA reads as TGTGCCTGGAGTAGGGGAACCATGACCACTGAAGCTTTCTTT.

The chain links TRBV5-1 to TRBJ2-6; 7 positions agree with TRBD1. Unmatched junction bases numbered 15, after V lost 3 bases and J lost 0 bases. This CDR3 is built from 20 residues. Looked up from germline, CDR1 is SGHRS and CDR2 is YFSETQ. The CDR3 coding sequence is TGCGCCAGCAGCTACGACACCCCGGGACAGCTCCCCTCTGGGGCCAACGTCCTGACTTTC. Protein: CASSYDTPGQLPSGANVLTF.

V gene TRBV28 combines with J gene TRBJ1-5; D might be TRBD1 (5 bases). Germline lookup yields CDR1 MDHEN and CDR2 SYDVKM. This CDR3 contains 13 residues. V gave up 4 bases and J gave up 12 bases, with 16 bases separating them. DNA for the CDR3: TGTGCCAGCAGTTGGACAACATCCTTGGGCCAGCATTTT. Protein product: CASSWTTSLGQHF. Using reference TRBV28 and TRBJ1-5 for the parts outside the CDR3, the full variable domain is DVKVTQSSRYLVKRTGEKVFLECVQDMDHENMFWYRQDPGLGLRLIYFSYDVKMKEKGDIPEGYSVSREKKERFSLILESASTNQTSMYLCASSWTTSLGQHFGDGTRLSIL.

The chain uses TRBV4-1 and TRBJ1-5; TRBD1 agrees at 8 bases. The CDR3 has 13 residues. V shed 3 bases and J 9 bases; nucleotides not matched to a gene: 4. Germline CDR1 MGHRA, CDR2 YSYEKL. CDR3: CASSQDRDRPQHF. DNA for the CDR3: TGCGCCAGCAGCCAGGACAGGGATAGGCCCCAGCATTTT.

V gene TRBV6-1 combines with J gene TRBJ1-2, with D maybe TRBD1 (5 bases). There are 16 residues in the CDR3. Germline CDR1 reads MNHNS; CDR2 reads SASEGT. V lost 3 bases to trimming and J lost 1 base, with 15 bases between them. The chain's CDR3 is CASSDGDSPYNYGYTF. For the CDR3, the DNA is TGTGCCAGCAGTGATGGGGACTCCCCGTATAACTATGGCTACACCTTC.

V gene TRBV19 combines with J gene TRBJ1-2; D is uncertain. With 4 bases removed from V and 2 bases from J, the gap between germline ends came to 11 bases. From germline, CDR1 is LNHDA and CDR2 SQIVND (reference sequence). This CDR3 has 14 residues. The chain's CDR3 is CASSRGSLNYGYTF. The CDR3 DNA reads TGTGCCAGTAGTAGAGGCTCACTGAACTATGGCTACACCTTC.

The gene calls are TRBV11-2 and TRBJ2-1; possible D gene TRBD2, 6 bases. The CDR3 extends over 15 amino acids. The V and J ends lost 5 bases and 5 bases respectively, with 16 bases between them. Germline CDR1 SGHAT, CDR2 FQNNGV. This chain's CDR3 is CASSPLGGDHNEQFF. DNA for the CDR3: TGTGCCAGCAGCCCCTTGGGGGGAGACCACAATGAGCAGTTCTTC.

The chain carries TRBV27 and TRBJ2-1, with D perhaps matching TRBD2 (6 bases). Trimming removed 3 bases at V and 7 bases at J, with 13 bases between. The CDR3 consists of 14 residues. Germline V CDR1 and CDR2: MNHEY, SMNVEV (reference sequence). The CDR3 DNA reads TGTGCCAGCAGTTTTGGAGGGGTGGGGAATGAGCAGTTCTTC. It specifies CASSFGGVGNEQFF.

As DNA, the CDR3 is TGTGCCAGCAGTTGGGGCATCTCCTACAATGAGCAGTTCTTC. Translated, it gives CASSWGISYNEQFF. This chain connects TRBV27 to TRBJ2-1, with D possibly being TRBD1 (5 bases). The CDR3 is 14 amino acids. The ends were cut back, 4 bases at V and 0 bases at J, with 7 bases in the middle. Germline CDR1 reads MNHEY; CDR2 reads SMNVEV (reference sequence).

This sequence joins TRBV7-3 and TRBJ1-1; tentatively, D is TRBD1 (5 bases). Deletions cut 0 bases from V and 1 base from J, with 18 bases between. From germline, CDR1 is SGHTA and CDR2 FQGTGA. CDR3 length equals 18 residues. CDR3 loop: CASSLTGGDPLGNTEAFF. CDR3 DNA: TGTGCCAGCAGCTTAACAGGAGGGGACCCCTTGGGGAACACTGAAGCTTTCTTT.

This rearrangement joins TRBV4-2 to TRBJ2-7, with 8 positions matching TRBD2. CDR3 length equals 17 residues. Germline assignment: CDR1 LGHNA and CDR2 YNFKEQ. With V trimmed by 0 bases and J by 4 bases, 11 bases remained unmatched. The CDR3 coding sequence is TGTGCCAGCAGCCAAGATCACTCCTCGGGAGGGAGATACGAGCAGTACTTC. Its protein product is CASSQDHSSGGRYEQYF.

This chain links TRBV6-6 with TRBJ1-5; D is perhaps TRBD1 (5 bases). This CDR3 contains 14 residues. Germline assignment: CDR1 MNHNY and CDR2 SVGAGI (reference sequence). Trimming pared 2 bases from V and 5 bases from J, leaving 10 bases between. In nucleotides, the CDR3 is TGTGCCAGCAGTTACGGGCAGGGCTATCAGCCCCAGCATTTT. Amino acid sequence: CASSYGQGYQPQHF.

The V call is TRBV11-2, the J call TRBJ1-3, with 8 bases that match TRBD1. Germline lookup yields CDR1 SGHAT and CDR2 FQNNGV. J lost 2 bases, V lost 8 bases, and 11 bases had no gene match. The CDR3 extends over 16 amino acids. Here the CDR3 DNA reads TGTGCCAGCGGCATCTCGACAGGGGCGACTGGAAACACCATATATTTT. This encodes CASGISTGATGNTIYF.